This TCR beta chain appears in the sequencing data of a study of blood T cell repertoires in COVID-19. Whole-study context: The samples span acute and convalescent COVID-19 from the United States, Italy and Spain. Sources were T cells, B-cell-depleted T cells, or PBMCs; the material itself was cDNA or gDNA.

The CDR3 contains 14 residues. V was cut by 7 bases and J by 6 bases, with 16 bases left in between. Germline CDR1 reads LNHDA; CDR2 reads SQIVND (reference sequence). As handled by the study authors: Reference gene primer amplification gave estimated nucleated cell counts. Assay: immunoSEQ multiplex PCR; the TCRdb copy retains only in-frame clones and omits some. The V and J calls and clone size are taken from that table; D and trimming were inferred from the DNA. Of fewer than 250,000 clones listed, less than 90% are singletons. The V gene is TRBV19, the J gene TRBJ1-5; a weak D match, TRBD1 (5 bases). Sequenced sample: peripheral blood. The sequence was obtained from a man in his 70s with acute or convalescent COVID-19. For the CDR3, the DNA is TGTGCCAGTAACCGGTGGGGCGTAGGTCAGCCCCAGCATTTT. The encoded protein is CASNRWGVGQPQHF.